Listed below are T cell receptor beta chains from one sample, sequenced in a study of long-term antiretroviral therapy in people with HIV. Profiling relied on immunoSEQ multiplex PCR, and the TCRdb table lists in-frame clones only, not all of them. The data show tens of thousands of clones, roughly 78% seen once. The sequencing used unsorted PBMCs, collected 1.5 years before starting antiretroviral therapy. All receptors derive from a man between 18 and 35 years old with HIV. Both conserved end residues are part of each CDR3. A D gene is named only where the DNA matches it firmly. Expanded clones get a size class; other rows say once, few or many, or leave the size out.

clone_size,j_call,v_call,d_call,cdr3_aa,cdr3_nt
-,TRBJ2-1,TRBV11-2,-,CASSFLRVNNEQFF,TGTGCCAGCAGCTTTCTAAGGGTAAACAATGAGCAGTTCTTC
-,TRBJ2-3,TRBV19,-,CASSIWGGLPDTQYF,TGTGCCAGTAGTATTTGGGGAGGATTACCAGATACGCAGTATTTT
few,TRBJ1-2,TRBV7-9,TRBD1,CASTGTVYGYTF,TGTGCCAGCACCGGGACAGTATATGGCTACACCTTC
few,TRBJ1-2,TRBV11-2,-,CASSSRRRGFGYGYTF,TGTGCCAGCAGCTCCCGACGTAGGGGGTTTGGCTATGGCTACACCTTC
-,TRBJ2-5,TRBV11-2,-,CASSSGTRRETQYF,TGTGCCAGCAGCTCCGGGACCCGCCGGGAGACCCAGTACTTC
few,TRBJ2-2,TRBV28,-,CASSEPGELFF,TGTGCCAGCAGTGAGCCGGGGGAGCTGTTTTTT
-,TRBJ2-5,TRBV27,TRBD1,CASSFVNRGNQETQYF,TGTGCCAGCAGTTTTGTGAACAGGGGGAACCAAGAGACCCAGTACTTC
-,TRBJ2-7,TRBV5-1,TRBD2,CASSSPTSGATYEQYF,TGCGCCAGCAGCTCCCCCACTAGCGGGGCGACCTACGAGCAGTACTTC
-,TRBJ1-2,TRBV2,-,CASRGTGGYGYTF,TGTGCCAGCAGGGGGACGGGTGGCTATGGCTACACCTTC
-,TRBJ1-5,TRBV6-1,-,CASREDAHSNQPQHF,TGTGCCAGCAGGGAGGACGCACATAGCAATCAGCCCCAGCATTTT
-,TRBJ2-2,TRBV7-2,-,CASSRTASLTGELFF,TGTGCCAGCAGCAGGACGGCCAGTCTCACCGGGGAGCTGTTTTTT
-,TRBJ1-6,TRBV21-1,-,CASSKEEGALGNSPLHF,TGTGCCAGCAGCAAAGAGGAGGGGGCGCTGGGGAATTCACCCCTCCACTTT
few,TRBJ1-6,TRBV6-5,TRBD1,CASSYSGRGQDSPLHF,TGTGCCAGCAGTTACTCAGGCAGGGGGCAGGATTCACCCCTCCACTTT
-,TRBJ2-4,TRBV20-1,-,CSAGRERFQYF,TGCAGTGCCGGGCGGGAAAGGTTTCAGTACTTC
-,TRBJ2-5,TRBV5-8,-,CASSPGQTQYF,TGTGCCAGCAGCCCGGGGCAGACCCAGTACTTC
-,TRBJ2-1,TRBV11-2,-,CASSSDSGVRSYNEQFF,TGTGCCAGCAGCAGCGACTCAGGGGTAAGGTCCTACAATGAGCAGTTCTTC
few,TRBJ1-5,TRBV28,-,CASTGLNGPQHF,TGTGCCAGCACGGGGCTAAATGGGCCCCAGCATTTT
once,TRBJ2-7,TRBV28,TRBD1,CASSFADRANEQYF,TGTGCCAGCAGTTTCGCCGACAGGGCGAACGAGCAGTACTTC
-,TRBJ1-1,TRBV28,-,CASSLSDTEAFF,TGTGCCAGCAGTTTGTCGGACACTGAAGCTTTCTTT
-,TRBJ2-1,TRBV7-2,-,CASSLGRGLYNEQFF,TGTGCCAGCAGCCTGGGGCGGGGGCTCTACAATGAGCAGTTCTTC
-,TRBJ2-5,TRBV29-1,-,CSVTGQRETQYF,TGCAGCGTTACGGGACAAAGGGAGACCCAGTACTTC
-,TRBJ2-1,TRBV10-3,TRBD2,CATLAGGSVYEQFF,TGTGCCACCTTAGCGGGAGGATCTGTTTATGAGCAGTTCTTC
once,TRBJ2-3,TRBV18,TRBD2,CASSPNMAGGTDTQYF,TGTGCCAGCTCACCAAATATGGCGGGGGGCACAGATACGCAGTATTTT
-,TRBJ2-7,TRBV28,-,CASSERGVHEQYF,TGTGCCAGCAGTGAGAGGGGAGTCCACGAGCAGTACTTC
-,TRBJ1-1,TRBV6-5,-,CASSYSGEYTEAFF,TGTGCCAGCAGTTACTCGGGGGAGTACACTGAAGCTTTCTTT
-,TRBJ2-1,TRBV6-6,-,CASRTDSYNEQFF,TGTGCCAGCCGGACGGACTCCTACAATGAGCAGTTCTTC
-,TRBJ1-1,TRBV6-6,-,CASSLGRGAEAFF,TGTGCCAGCAGTTTGGGGAGAGGAGCTGAAGCTTTCTTT
-,TRBJ1-1,TRBV4-3,TRBD1,CASSLWTGGTEAFF,TGCGCCAGCAGCCTTTGGACAGGGGGCACTGAAGCTTTCTTT
-,TRBJ1-1,TRBV18,TRBD1,CASSPGTGPVTEAFF,TGTGCCAGCTCACCAGGGACAGGGCCAGTCACTGAAGCTTTCTTT
once,TRBJ2-3,TRBV7-9,-,CASSLTGVDTQYF,TGTGCCAGCAGCTTAACCGGGGTGGATACGCAGTATTTT
-,TRBJ1-2,TRBV27,TRBD1,CASSHDRGYGYTF,TGTGCCAGCAGTCATGACAGGGGGTATGGCTACACCTTC
-,TRBJ2-5,TRBV29-1,TRBD1,CSSRDRGLETQYF,TGCAGCTCCCGGGACAGGGGTTTAGAGACCCAGTACTTC
-,TRBJ1-1,TRBV7-9,-,CASSWRRARNTEAFF,TGTGCCAGCAGCTGGCGAAGGGCTAGGAACACTGAAGCTTTCTTT
-,TRBJ2-7,TRBV4-3,TRBD1,CASSQDSGTGVNEQYF,TGCGCCAGCAGCCAAGATTCCGGGACAGGGGTCAACGAGCAGTACTTC
-,TRBJ2-1,TRBV14,-,CASSQGGRGPRYNEQFF,TGTGCCAGCAGCCAGGGGGGCCGGGGCCCGAGGTACAATGAGCAGTTCTTC
few,TRBJ1-2,TRBV28,TRBD1,CASSRPGTGNYGYTF,TGTGCCAGCAGCCGGCCCGGGACAGGCAACTATGGCTACACCTTC
-,TRBJ1-1,TRBV7-9,-,CASSFLRRGGPGDTEAFF,TGTGCCAGCAGCTTTCTTAGGAGGGGGGGGCCTGGGGACACTGAAGCTTTCTTT
-,TRBJ2-3,TRBV11-2,TRBD2,CASSSRTSGSTDTQYF,TGTGCCAGCAGTTCGAGGACTAGCGGATCCACAGATACGCAGTATTTT
-,TRBJ2-1,TRBV5-5,-,CASSWDIYNEQFF,TGTGCCAGCAGCTGGGACATTTACAATGAGCAGTTCTTC
-,TRBJ2-5,TRBV7-2,TRBD2,CASSQSGTSGMGPQETQYF,TGTGCCAGCAGCCAATCCGGGACTAGCGGGATGGGGCCTCAAGAGACCCAGTACTTC
-,TRBJ2-2,TRBV15,TRBD2,CATKEDSGGATGELFF,TGTGCCACCAAAGAGGATAGCGGGGGGGCGACCGGGGAGCTGTTTTTT
-,TRBJ2-3,TRBV5-1,-,CASSLAASSTDTQYF,TGCGCCAGCAGCTTGGCCGCCAGTAGCACAGATACGCAGTATTTT
-,TRBJ2-7,TRBV4-1,TRBD1,CASSQSTGIYEQYF,TGCGCCAGCAGCCAATCGACAGGGATCTACGAGCAGTACTTC
-,TRBJ1-2,TRBV27,-,CASSLSGSAIGYTF,TGTGCCAGCAGTTTATCTGGGAGTGCGATCGGCTACACCTTC